The 20 T cell receptor beta chains given below trace back to one sample, sequenced in a study of cytomegalovirus exposure and HLA in healthy donors. 13 Jbeta primers and 60 Vbeta primers were used for the PCR. The table came from immunoSEQ multiplex PCR; TCRdb's copy has only in-frame clones and leaves some out. This sample has 120,000 to 150,000 clones, with roughly three quarters found just once. Sequences were obtained from PBMCs. The source of these receptors is a woman aged 35 to 49 in good health and CMV-seronegative.

The chain links TRBV4-1 to TRBJ1-3, with D unresolved. This CDR3 contains 14 residues. Trimming removed 5 bases from V and 1 base from J, with 9 bases in between. Germline-derived CDR1 and CDR2 are MGHRA and YSYEKL. The CDR3: CASSSRGSGNTIYF. For the CDR3, the DNA is TGCGCCAGCAGCTCCCGGGGTTCTGGAAACACCATATATTTT.

Here the CDR3 reads CASSLLTGQGASYEQYF. DNA of the CDR3: TGTGCCAGCAGTTTATTGACCGGACAGGGGGCCTCCTACGAGCAGTACTTC. The V call is TRBV27, the J call TRBJ2-7; 11 bases align to TRBD1. The length of the CDR3 is 17 residues. Losses at the gene ends were 1 base for V and 0 bases for J; bases not matched to a gene: 5. The germline V gene has CDR1 MNHEY and CDR2 SMNVEV (reference sequence).

The chain has TRBV2 and TRBJ2-1, with TRBD2 identical over 12 bases. Trimming removed 3 bases from V and 9 bases from J; junction bases left unmatched: 3. Per the germline V gene, CDR1 is SNHLY and CDR2 is FYNNEI. This CDR3 is built from 14 residues. The CDR3 here is CASSDLAGGGEQFF. As DNA, the CDR3 is TGTGCCAGCAGTGACCTAGCGGGAGGGGGTGAGCAGTTCTTC.

This clone was seen more than once but under ten times. The CDR3 region has the DNA TGCGCCAGCAGCCAAGAACTGATGGGCTTCCGTACTGAAGCTTTCTTT. Amino acids: CASSQELMGFRTEAFF. This chain joins TRBV4-1 and TRBJ1-1; the D is unclear. Germline V CDR1 and CDR2: MGHRA, YSYEKL. The V end was cut by 0 bases, the J end by 5 bases, with 16 bases between. The CDR3 is 16 amino acids.

This clone was seen a few times. The J gene is TRBJ1-2, the V gene TRBV5-6; 7 bases are shared with TRBD1. From germline, CDR1 is SGHDT and CDR2 YYEEEE. There are 12 residues in the CDR3. V shed 3 bases and J 10 bases; nucleotides not matched to a gene: 6. The CDR3 spells CASSYGTADYTF. The CDR3 DNA reads TGTGCCAGCAGCTACGGGACAGCTGACTACACCTTC.

This clone has just a few counts. The V gene is TRBV6-6, the J gene TRBJ1-1, with 7 bases that match TRBD1. Per the germline V gene, CDR1 is MNHNY and CDR2 is SVGAGI (reference sequence). Trimming took 0 bases from V and 2 from J; bases not matched to a gene: 6. The CDR3 sequence is 16 residues long. The chain's CDR3 is CASSYSLTGLNTEAFF. DNA for the CDR3: TGTGCCAGCAGTTACTCGTTGACAGGGCTTAACACTGAAGCTTTCTTT.

The chain uses TRBV6-6 and TRBJ2-5, with 13 bases lining up with TRBD2. Per the germline V gene, CDR1 is MNHNY and CDR2 is SVGAGI (reference sequence). V shed 6 bases, J shed 4 bases, and the junction held 8 bases outside the gene matches. The CDR3 totals 16 residues. For the CDR3, the DNA is TGTGCCAGCAGACGCACTAGCGGGGGGGCCTCAGAGACCCAGTACTTC. This sequence encodes CASRRTSGGASETQYF.

The chain joins TRBV18 to TRBJ1-2; D is undetermined. The germline V gene encodes CDR1 KGHSH and CDR2 LQKENI. The CDR3 runs 13 residues. Trimming pared 7 bases from V and 4 bases from J, leaving 13 bases between. Written as DNA, the CDR3 is TGTGCCAGCTATGAGGGTTTTGGCTATGGCTACACCTTC. It translates to CASYEGFGYGYTF.

The CDR3 sequence is CASSLTGVADTQYF. The CDR3, as DNA: TGCGCCAGCAGCTTGACAGGGGTTGCAGATACGCAGTATTTT. The chain uses TRBV5-1 and TRBJ2-3; 7 bases align to TRBD1. The CDR3 is 14 residues long. V was clipped by 1 base and J by 4 bases; unmatched bases: 3. From germline, CDR1 is SGHRS and CDR2 YFSETQ.

V gene TRBV10-2 combines with J gene TRBJ2-5, with TRBD2 matching 12 bases. V lost 7 bases and J lost 5; bases outside the gene matches: 5. This CDR3 contains 14 residues. CDR1 is WSHSY, CDR2 SAAADI, per germline. The DNA of the CDR3 is TGCGCCAGCACCGGACTAGCGGGACGGGAGACCCAGTACTTC. Translating it yields CASTGLAGRETQYF.

A single count supports this clone. The chain employs TRBV11-1 and TRBJ2-7; TRBD2 agrees at 15 bases. The CDR3 runs to 17 residues. V shed 5 bases, J shed 3 bases, and the junction held 8 bases outside the gene matches. The germline gives CDR1 SGHAT, CDR2 FQDESV (reference sequence). The CDR3 spells CASSPGTSGGLFYEQYF. The CDR3 nucleotides are TGTGCCAGCAGCCCTGGGACTAGCGGGGGGCTCTTCTACGAGCAGTACTTC.

This chain uses TRBV6-1 with TRBJ2-5; maybe TRBD1 (6 bases). This CDR3 has 15 amino acids. V gave up 2 bases and J gave up 4 bases, with 14 bases separating them. Germline V CDR1 and CDR2: MNHNS, SASEGT. CDR3 nucleotides: TGTGCCAGCAGTGAACATGGGGGACACTTAGAGACCCAGTACTTC. It is translated as CASSEHGGHLETQYF.

The rearrangement uses TRBV4-1 and TRBJ2-1; 11 nucleotides match TRBD1. Germline V gene data show CDR1 as MGHRA and CDR2 as YSYEKL. This CDR3 has 15 amino acids. J was trimmed by 2 bases and V by 8 bases; bases with no gene match: 5. CDR3: CASGQGAQPYNEQFF. CDR3 coding DNA: TGCGCCAGCGGACAGGGGGCGCAACCCTACAATGAGCAGTTCTTC.

J is TRBJ1-1 and V is TRBV28; 9 bases align to TRBD1. Germline loops: CDR1 MDHEN, CDR2 SYDVKM. The CDR3 totals 15 residues. V gave up 5 bases and J gave up 4 bases; unmatched junction bases: 8. Written as DNA, the CDR3 is TGTGCCAGCAGTACTCCCGGGACAGGGTTCACTGAAGCTTTCTTT. Encoded protein: CASSTPGTGFTEAFF.

Regarding this clone: The missing conserved phenylalanine or tryptophan at the end of this CDR3 makes a read error likely. The chain combines TRBV19 with TRBJ1-6; no reliable D call. CDR3 length: 15 amino acids. Trimming pared 5 bases from V and 5 bases from J, leaving 13 bases between. In germline, CDR1 is LNHDA, CDR2 SQIVND (reference sequence). CDR3 bases: TGTGCCAGTAGTGTCCCAGAGACTCATAATTCACCCCTCCACCTT. Translation: CASSVPETHNSPLHL.

This rearrangement joins TRBV12-2 to TRBJ1-3. TRBV12-2 is designated a pseudogene. This CDR3 comprises 15 residues. CDR3 protein: CASRLALRVGNTIYF. In DNA, the CDR3 is TGTGCAAGTCGCTTAGCGCTGAGGGTCGGAAACACCATATATTTT.

This clone was picked up a small number of times. The rearrangement uses TRBV6-4 and TRBJ2-1; 8 bases map to TRBD2. The CDR3 is made up of 15 amino acids. Germline lookup yields CDR1 MRHNA and CDR2 SNTAGT. V lost 2 bases, J lost 4 bases, and 4 bases stayed unmatched. This CDR3 reads CASSDGLAGYNEQFF. The CDR3 region has the DNA TGTGCCAGCAGTGACGGTCTAGCGGGTTACAATGAGCAGTTCTTC.

The chain carries TRBV19 and TRBJ1-2; D not resolved. CDR1 and CDR2 (germline): LNHDA, SQIVND (reference sequence). V dropped 7 bases and J dropped 4 bases, with 19 bases sitting between them. The CDR3 totals 15 residues. DNA for the CDR3: TGTGCCAGTATCGTCTGGGCATCTGCCCCCTATGGCTACACCTTC. This codes for CASIVWASAPYGYTF.

The table lists this clone with a few counts. The V and J genes are TRBV6-5 and TRBJ1-1; D may be TRBD1 (5 bases). This CDR3 contains 14 residues. CDR1 is MNHEY, CDR2 SVGAGI, per germline. The V gene lost 6 bases and the J gene lost 1 base, with 12 bases spanning the gap. CDR3 in DNA: TGTGCCAGCAGGCGGGGGTCCTCGAACACTGAAGCTTTCTTT. Residues: CASRRGSSNTEAFF.

This chain connects TRBV25-1 to TRBJ2-1, with D possibly TRBD1 on 6 matching bases. V was pared by 6 bases and J by 4 bases, with 16 bases between. The CDR3 is 15 residues long. Germline V gives CDR1 MGHDK, CDR2 SYGVNS. DNA of the CDR3: TGTGCCAGCAGCTCCGGGACACGGGCATACAATGAGCAGTTCTTC. It specifies CASSSGTRAYNEQFF.